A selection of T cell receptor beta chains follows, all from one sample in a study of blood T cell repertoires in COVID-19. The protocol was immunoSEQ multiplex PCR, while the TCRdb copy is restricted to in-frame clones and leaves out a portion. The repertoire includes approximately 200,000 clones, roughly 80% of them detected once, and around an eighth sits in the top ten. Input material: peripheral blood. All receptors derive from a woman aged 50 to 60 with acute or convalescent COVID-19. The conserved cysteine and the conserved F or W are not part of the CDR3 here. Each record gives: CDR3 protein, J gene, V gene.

CDR3 protein: ASSLRPGTSGSYEQF
J gene: TRBJ2-1
V gene: TRBV7-8

CDR3 protein: ASSESSDTQY
J gene: TRBJ2-3
V gene: TRBV2

CDR3 protein: AWSQMGMTGIAF
J gene: TRBJ1-1
V gene: TRBV30

CDR3 protein: ASSYRDVSYNEQF
J gene: TRBJ2-1
V gene: TRBV7-6

CDR3 protein: ASSPQSGNTIY
J gene: TRBJ1-3
V gene: TRBV18

CDR3 protein: ASSQSQNIYEQY
J gene: TRBJ2-7
V gene: TRBV3-1/TRBV3-2

CDR3 protein: ASSFPGTGGAKAF
J gene: TRBJ1-1
V gene: TRBV5-6

CDR3 protein: ASSLGDTGLIGGQY
J gene: TRBJ2-7
V gene: TRBV5-1

CDR3 protein: ASSQQGPTYNSPLH
J gene: TRBJ1-6
V gene: TRBV5-1

CDR3 protein: ASSPPGTSGRGEQF
J gene: TRBJ2-1
V gene: TRBV28

CDR3 protein: ASTRSAGELF
J gene: TRBJ2-2
V gene: TRBV6-5

CDR3 protein: ASSEKKGGHFTPNSEQY
J gene: TRBJ2-7
V gene: TRBV6-1

CDR3 protein: ASSPELPTGGRGEKLF
J gene: TRBJ1-4
V gene: TRBV5-4

CDR3 protein: ASSPPAGTGGADTQY
J gene: TRBJ2-3
V gene: TRBV19

CDR3 protein: ASSLNSGSNEQF
J gene: TRBJ2-1
V gene: TRBV27

CDR3 protein: ARRYVTPTIYEQY
J gene: TRBJ2-7
V gene: TRBV5-3

CDR3 protein: ASSQWTSGDTQY
J gene: TRBJ2-3
V gene: TRBV4-3

CDR3 protein: ASSIAGNTIY
J gene: TRBJ1-3
V gene: TRBV7-2

CDR3 protein: ASSPPGGIHNEQF
J gene: TRBJ2-1
V gene: TRBV18

CDR3 protein: ASSQPPPYFVSDEQF
J gene: TRBJ2-1
V gene: TRBV23-1

CDR3 protein: ASRAGSNQPQH
J gene: TRBJ1-5
V gene: TRBV19

CDR3 protein: ASSVTANEKLF
J gene: TRBJ1-4
V gene: TRBV9

CDR3 protein: ASSLASGNTIY
J gene: TRBJ1-3
V gene: TRBV5-8

CDR3 protein: ASSFATGVSNEKLF
J gene: TRBJ1-4
V gene: TRBV5-6

CDR3 protein: ASSEGDQPQH
J gene: TRBJ1-5
V gene: TRBV6-8

CDR3 protein: AISESGTRQKSYEQY
J gene: TRBJ2-7
V gene: TRBV10-3

CDR3 protein: ASSLSGQGLEKLF
J gene: TRBJ1-4
V gene: TRBV6-6

CDR3 protein: ASSLGTGAGLNYGYT
J gene: TRBJ1-2
V gene: TRBV18

CDR3 protein: ASSRIGQGGIANYGYT
J gene: TRBJ1-2
V gene: TRBV3-1/TRBV3-2

CDR3 protein: ASTGDSVPY
J gene: TRBJ2-7
V gene: TRBV7-9

CDR3 protein: ASAEGAGANVLT
J gene: TRBJ2-6
V gene: TRBV6-4

CDR3 protein: ASTLAGYGGYT
J gene: TRBJ1-2
V gene: TRBV19

CDR3 protein: AISETGISYNSPLH
J gene: TRBJ1-6
V gene: TRBV10-3

CDR3 protein: ASTHRGNYGYT
J gene: TRBJ1-2
V gene: TRBV6-5

CDR3 protein: ASSSGLAVQETQY
J gene: TRBJ2-5
V gene: TRBV7-6

CDR3 protein: ASSQEKAGGLTGELF
J gene: TRBJ2-2
V gene: TRBV4-1

CDR3 protein: ASSLGGAHQPQH
J gene: TRBJ1-5
V gene: TRBV27

CDR3 protein: ASSFRGQPQH
J gene: TRBJ1-5
V gene: TRBV7-8

CDR3 protein: ASSPGQVTGELF
J gene: TRBJ2-2
V gene: TRBV11-3

CDR3 protein: ASALTSGRVNEQF
J gene: TRBJ2-1
V gene: TRBV19

CDR3 protein: SVSAENASPLH
J gene: TRBJ1-6
V gene: TRBV29-1